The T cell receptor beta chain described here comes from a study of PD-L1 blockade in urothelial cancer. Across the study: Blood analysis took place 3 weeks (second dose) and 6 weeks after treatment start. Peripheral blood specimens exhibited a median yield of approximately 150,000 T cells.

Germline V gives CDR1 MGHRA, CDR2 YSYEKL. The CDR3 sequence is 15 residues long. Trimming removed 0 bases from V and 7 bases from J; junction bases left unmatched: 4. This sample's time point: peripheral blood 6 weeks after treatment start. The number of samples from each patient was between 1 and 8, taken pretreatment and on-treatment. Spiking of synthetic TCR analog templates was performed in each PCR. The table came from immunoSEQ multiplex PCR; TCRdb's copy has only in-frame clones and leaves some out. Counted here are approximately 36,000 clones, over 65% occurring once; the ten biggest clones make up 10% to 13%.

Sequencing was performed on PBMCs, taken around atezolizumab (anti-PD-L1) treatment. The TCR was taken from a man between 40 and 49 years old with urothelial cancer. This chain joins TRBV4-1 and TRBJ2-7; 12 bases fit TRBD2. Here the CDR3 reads CASSQDLLAGGEQYF. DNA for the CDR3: TGCGCCAGCAGCCAAGATTTACTAGCGGGAGGTGAGCAGTACTTC.